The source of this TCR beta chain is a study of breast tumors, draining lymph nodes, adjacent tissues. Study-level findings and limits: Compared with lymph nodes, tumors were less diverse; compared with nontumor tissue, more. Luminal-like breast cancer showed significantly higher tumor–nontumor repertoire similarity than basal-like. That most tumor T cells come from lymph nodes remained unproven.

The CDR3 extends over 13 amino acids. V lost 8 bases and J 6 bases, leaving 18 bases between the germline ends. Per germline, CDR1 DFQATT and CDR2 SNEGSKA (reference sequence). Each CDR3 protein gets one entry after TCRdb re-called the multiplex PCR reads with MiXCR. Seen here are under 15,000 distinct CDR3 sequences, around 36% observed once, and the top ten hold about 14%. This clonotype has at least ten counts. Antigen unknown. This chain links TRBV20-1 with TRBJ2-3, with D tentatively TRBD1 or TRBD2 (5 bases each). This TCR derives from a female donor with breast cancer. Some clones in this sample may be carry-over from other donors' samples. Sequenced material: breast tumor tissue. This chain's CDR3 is CSFPGANVDTQYF. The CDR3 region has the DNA TGCAGTTTCCCCGGGGCTAATGTGGATACGCAGTATTTT.